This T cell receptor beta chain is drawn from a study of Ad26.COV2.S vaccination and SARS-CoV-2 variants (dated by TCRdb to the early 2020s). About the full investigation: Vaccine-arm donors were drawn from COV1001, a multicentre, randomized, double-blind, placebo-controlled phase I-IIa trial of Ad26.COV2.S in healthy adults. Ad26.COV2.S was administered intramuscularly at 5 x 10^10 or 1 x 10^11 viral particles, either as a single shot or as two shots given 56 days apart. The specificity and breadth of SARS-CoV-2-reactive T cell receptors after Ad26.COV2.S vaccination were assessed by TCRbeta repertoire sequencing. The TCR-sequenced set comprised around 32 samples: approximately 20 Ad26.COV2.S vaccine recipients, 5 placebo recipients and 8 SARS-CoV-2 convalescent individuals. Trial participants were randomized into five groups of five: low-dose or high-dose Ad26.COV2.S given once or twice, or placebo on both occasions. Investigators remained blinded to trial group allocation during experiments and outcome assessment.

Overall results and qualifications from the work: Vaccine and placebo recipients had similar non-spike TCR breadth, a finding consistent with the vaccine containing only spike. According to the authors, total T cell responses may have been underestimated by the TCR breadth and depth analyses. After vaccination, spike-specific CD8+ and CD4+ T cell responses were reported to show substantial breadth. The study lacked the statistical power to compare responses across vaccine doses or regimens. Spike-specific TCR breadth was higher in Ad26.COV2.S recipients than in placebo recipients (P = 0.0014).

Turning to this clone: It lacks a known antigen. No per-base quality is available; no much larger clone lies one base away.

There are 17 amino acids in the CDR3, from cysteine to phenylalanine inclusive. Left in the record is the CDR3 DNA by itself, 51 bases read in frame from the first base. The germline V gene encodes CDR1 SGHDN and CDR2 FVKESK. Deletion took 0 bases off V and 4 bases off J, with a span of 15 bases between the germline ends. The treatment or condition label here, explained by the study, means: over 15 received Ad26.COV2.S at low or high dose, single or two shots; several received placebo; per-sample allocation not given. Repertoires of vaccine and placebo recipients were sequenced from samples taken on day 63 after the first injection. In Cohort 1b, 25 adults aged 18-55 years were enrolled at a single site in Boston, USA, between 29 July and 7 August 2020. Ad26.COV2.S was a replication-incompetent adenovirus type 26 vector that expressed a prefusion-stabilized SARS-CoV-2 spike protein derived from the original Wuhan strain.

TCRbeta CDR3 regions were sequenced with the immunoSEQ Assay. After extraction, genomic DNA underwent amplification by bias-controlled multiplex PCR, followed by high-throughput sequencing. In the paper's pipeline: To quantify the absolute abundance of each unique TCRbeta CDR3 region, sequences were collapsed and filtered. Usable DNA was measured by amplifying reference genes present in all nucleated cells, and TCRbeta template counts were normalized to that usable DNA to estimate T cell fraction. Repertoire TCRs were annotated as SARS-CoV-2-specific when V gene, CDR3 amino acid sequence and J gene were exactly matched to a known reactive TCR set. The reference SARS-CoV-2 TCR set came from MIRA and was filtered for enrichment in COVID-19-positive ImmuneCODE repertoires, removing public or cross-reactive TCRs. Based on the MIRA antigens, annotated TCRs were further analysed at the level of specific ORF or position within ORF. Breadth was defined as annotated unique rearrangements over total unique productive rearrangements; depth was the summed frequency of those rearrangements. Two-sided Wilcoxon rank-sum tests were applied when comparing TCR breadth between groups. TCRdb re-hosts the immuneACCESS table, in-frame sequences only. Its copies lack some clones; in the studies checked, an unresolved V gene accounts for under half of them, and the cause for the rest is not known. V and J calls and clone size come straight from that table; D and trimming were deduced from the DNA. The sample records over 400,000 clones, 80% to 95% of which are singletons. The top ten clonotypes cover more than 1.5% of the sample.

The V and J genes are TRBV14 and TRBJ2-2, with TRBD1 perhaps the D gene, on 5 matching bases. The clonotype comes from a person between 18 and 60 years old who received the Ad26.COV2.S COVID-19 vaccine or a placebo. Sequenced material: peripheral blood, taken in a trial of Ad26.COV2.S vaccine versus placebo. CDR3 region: CASSQDKAGPGTGELFF. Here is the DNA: TGTGCCAGCAGCCAAGATAAGGCAGGGCCGGGCACCGGGGAGCTGTTTTTT.